The 29 T cell receptor beta chains listed next were all sequenced from one sample in a study of T-cell reconstitution after alpha-beta-depleted transplantation in children. It was with unique molecular identifiers that the TCRbeta library was prepared. TCRdb passed the PCR reads through MiXCR, listing each CDR3 protein once. The data hold around 530,000 distinct CDR3 sequences, with about 30% observed a single time. Material: PBMCs from the stem cell graft donor, obtained from the stem cell graft. Source of these receptors: a human donor who donated a stem cell graft to a child with aplastic anemia.

This clonotype has more than one count but fewer than ten. The rearrangement uses TRBV5-4 and TRBJ2-5; D remains unclear. There are 13 residues in the CDR3. Germline V lookup: CDR1 SGHNT, CDR2 YYREEE (reference sequence). V was pared by 4 bases and J by 3 bases, with 10 bases between. The DNA of the CDR3 is TGTGCCAGCAGCCAAGCTCGGGAAGAGACCCAGTACTTC. It translates to CASSQAREETQYF.

A few counts support this clonotype. V gene TRBV20-1 combines with J gene TRBJ1-2; D not certain. Germline V gene data show CDR1 as DFQATT and CDR2 as SNEGSKA (reference sequence). The germline V and J ends were trimmed by 6 bases and 3 bases, with 5 bases remaining between them. The CDR3 covers 10 residues. As DNA, the CDR3 is TGCAGTGCGGATGACTATGGCTACACCTTC. It codes for CSADDYGYTF.

This clonotype was seen a handful of times. This sequence joins TRBV12-3 or TRBV12-4 and TRBJ1-6, with D unclear. The length of the CDR3 is 15 residues. V was shortened by 1 base and J by 7 bases, with 11 bases between the two germline ends. CDR3 protein: CASSLGPDPNSPLHF. Here the CDR3 DNA reads TGTGCCAGCAGTTTAGGACCAGATCCCAATTCACCCCTCCACTTT.

V and J are TRBV5-5 and TRBJ2-5; tentatively, D is TRBD1 or TRBD2 (6 bases each). V lost 5 bases, J lost 5 bases, and 16 bases lay in between. This CDR3 spans 14 amino acids. The germline V gene encodes CDR1 SGHKS and CDR2 YYEKEE (reference sequence). Here the CDR3 DNA reads TGTGCCAGCAGGTACAGGGAGGTCTGGGAGACCCAGTACTTC. Its translation is CASRYREVWETQYF.

This clonotype turned up a few times. The genes are TRBV12-3 or TRBV12-4 and TRBJ2-3, with TRBD1 matching over 8 bases. Trimming at V came to 5 bases and at J to 5 bases, leaving 6 bases not matched to a gene. The CDR3 totals 14 residues. The DNA of the CDR3 is TGTGCCAGCAGTCGGAGGACAGGGTTAGATACGCAGTATTTT. Translation: CASSRRTGLDTQYF.

In this sample, this clonotype turned up a few times. The J gene is TRBJ1-5, the V gene TRBV4-3; 9 bases align to TRBD1. V was clipped by 0 bases and J by 5 bases; unmatched bases: 8. The CDR3 covers 17 residues. In germline, CDR1 is LGHNA, CDR2 YSLEER. CDR3 DNA: TGCGCCAGCAGCCAAGATTGGGACACAGGGGGCCATCAGCCCCAGCATTTT. It encodes CASSQDWDTGGHQPQHF.

The chain employs TRBV7-8 and TRBJ2-5; possibly TRBD2 for D (5 bases). Looked up from germline, CDR1 is SGHVS and CDR2 is FQNEAQ. V was shortened by 4 bases and J by 4 bases, with 25 bases between the two germline ends. This CDR3 region has 18 residues. The CDR3 here is CASSSLGSSPLYPETQYF. CDR3 in DNA: TGTGCCAGCAGCTCCCTGGGGAGTAGCCCCCTTTACCCAGAGACCCAGTACTTC.

Only a few counts were recorded for this clonotype. This chain uses TRBV20-1 with TRBJ2-7, with D unclear. The CDR3 is made up of 13 amino acids. Germline-derived CDR1 and CDR2 are DFQATT and SNEGSKA (reference sequence). V was pared by 6 bases and J by 0 bases, with 12 bases between. The DNA for the CDR3 is TGCAGTGCGGTCTCGGGCTACTCCTACGAGCAGTACTTC. Its translation is CSAVSGYSYEQYF.

On this clonotype itself: The germline gene is not matched at one end of the junction; a read error may be the cause. The J gene is TRBJ2-1, the V gene TRBV18; D may be TRBD1 or TRBD2 (6 bases each). This CDR3 is 13 amino acids long. Germline CDR1 reads KGHSH; CDR2 reads LQKENI. CDR3 bases: TGTGCCAGCTCGCCACAGGGACTCTTCGAGCAGTTCTTC. It yields the protein CASSPQGLFEQFF.

V is TRBV7-2 and J is TRBJ2-2; 7 bases map to TRBD2. The length of the CDR3 is 16 residues. Germline CDR1 reads SGHTA; CDR2 reads FQGNSA. The V and J ends lost 2 bases and 3 bases, in that order; junction bases with no gene match: 6. CDR3 nucleotide sequence: TGTGCCAGCAGCTTAATGGGGACTACCGACACCGGGGAGCTGTTTTTT. Translation: CASSLMGTTDTGELFF.

A few counts support this clonotype. The chain uses TRBV5-1 and TRBJ1-1, with D maybe TRBD1 (5 bases). The V gene's germline CDR1 is SGHRS and CDR2 YFSETQ. The V end lost 1 base, the J end lost 5 bases, and 15 bases lay between the germline ends. The CDR3 consists of 15 residues. The CDR3 DNA follows: TGCGCCAGCAGCTTGACAGGAGGGTCAGAAACTGAAGCTTTCTTT. It yields the protein CASSLTGGSETEAFF.

This clonotype was seen more than once but under ten times. CDR3 amino acids: CASSLKGRESYEQYF. DNA for the CDR3: TGTGCCAGCAGCTTAAAGGGGCGGGAGTCTTACGAGCAGTACTTC. V and J are TRBV7-2 and TRBJ2-7; 7 bases are shared with TRBD2. The V gene's germline CDR1 is SGHTA and CDR2 FQGNSA. V dropped 2 bases and J dropped 4; count of bases not matched to a gene: 8. This CDR3 contains 15 residues.

The V gene is TRBV19, the J gene TRBJ1-4; D is possibly TRBD1 (5 bases). Germline assignment: CDR1 LNHDA and CDR2 SQIVND (reference sequence). The CDR3 contains 13 residues. Trimming shortened V by 11 bases and J by 4 bases, and 14 bases separated the two germline ends. The CDR3, as DNA: TGTGCCGCTTCAGGGTGGATTAATGAAAAACTGTTTTTT. Translated: CAASGWINEKLFF.

This clonotype was detected a few times. The rearrangement links TRBV5-6 to TRBJ2-4; D may match TRBD1 or TRBD2 (6 bases each). The V gene's germline CDR1 is SGHDT and CDR2 YYEEEE. CDR3 length: 16 residues. Trimming removed 4 bases at V and 0 bases at J, with 14 bases between. CDR3 coding DNA: TGTGCCAGCAGCGTGCAGGGGACTCTAGCCAAAAACATTCAGTACTTC. Translating it yields CASSVQGTLAKNIQYF.

The J gene is TRBJ2-1, the V gene TRBV25-1; TRBD1 aligns across 10 bases. This CDR3 is 13 amino acids long. Trimming removed 8 bases from V and 6 bases from J; junction bases left unmatched: 4. Germline CDR1 MGHDK, CDR2 SYGVNS. The CDR3 nucleotides read TGTGCCAGCCGGGACAGGGGTGTCAATGAGCAGTTCTTC. Its translation: CASRDRGVNEQFF.

In DNA form, the CDR3 reads TGTGCCAGCAGCTTAGTTGGGACACTGGGACGGGAGCAGTTCTTC. It translates to CASSLVGTLGREQFF. This rearrangement joins TRBV7-9 to TRBJ2-1, with D perhaps matching TRBD1 (6 bases). V lost 1 base and J lost 10, with 17 bases in between. This CDR3 has 15 residues. Per germline, CDR1 SEHNR and CDR2 FQNEAQ (reference sequence).

Only a few counts were recorded for this clonotype. This chain links TRBV29-1 with TRBJ1-4; no definite D call. CDR1 SQVTM and CDR2 ANQGSEA come from the germline V gene. V shed 5 bases and J shed 0 bases, with 7 bases lying between them. The CDR3 totals 13 residues. CDR3 DNA sequence: TGCAGCGTTCAGGATACAACTAATGAAAAACTGTTTTTT. Translated: CSVQDTTNEKLFF.

A few counts support this clonotype. The rearrangement joins TRBV27 to TRBJ2-7; 9 bases align to TRBD2. J was trimmed by 2 bases and V by 3 bases; bases with no gene match: 8. From germline, CDR1 is MNHEY and CDR2 SMNVEV (reference sequence). This CDR3 comprises 16 residues. The CDR3 DNA follows: TGTGCCAGCAGTTTCGGGTACGGCGGGAGGGCCTACGAGCAGTACTTC. Residues: CASSFGYGGRAYEQYF.

A few counts support this clonotype. This chain joins TRBV12-3 or TRBV12-4 and TRBJ1-1; D remains unclear. There are 14 residues in the CDR3. V dropped 2 bases and J dropped 1 base, with 8 bases sitting between them. The CDR3 coding sequence is TGTGCCAGCAGTTTAACCAGGAGGAACACTGAAGCTTTCTTT. This gives the protein CASSLTRRNTEAFF.

This clonotype was recorded many times. The V call is TRBV20-1, the J call TRBJ2-2; D gene uncertain. V lost 3 bases and J 6 bases, leaving 11 bases between the germline ends. The CDR3 extends over 13 amino acids. The germline V gene has CDR1 DFQATT and CDR2 SNEGSKA (reference sequence). CDR3 residues: CSASATLSGELFF. For the CDR3, the DNA is TGCAGTGCTAGTGCGACATTGTCCGGGGAGCTGTTTTTT.

This chain links TRBV19 with TRBJ2-3, with 15 bases fitting TRBD2. V dropped 5 bases and J dropped 6; count of bases not matched to a gene: 6. There are 16 residues in the CDR3. In germline, CDR1 is LNHDA, CDR2 SQIVND (reference sequence). The CDR3 loop reads CASSPWTSGRADTQYF. CDR3 in DNA: TGTGCCAGTAGTCCCTGGACTAGCGGGAGGGCGGATACGCAGTATTTT.

The table lists this clonotype with a few counts. The CDR3 bases are TGTGCCTGGAGTGTATCAGGCACAGATACGCAGTATTTT. This codes for CAWSVSGTDTQYF. This chain connects TRBV30 to TRBJ2-3; D remains unclear. Trimming pared 0 bases from V and 1 base from J, leaving 5 bases between. Germline CDR1 and CDR2: GTSNPN and SVGIG (reference sequence). The CDR3 covers 13 residues.

V is TRBV29-1 and J is TRBJ1-2; no definite D call. CDR3 length: 20 amino acids. Germline-derived CDR1 and CDR2 are SQVTM and ANQGSEA. The V end lost 0 bases, the J end lost 4 bases, and 30 bases lay between the germline ends. CDR3 loop: CSVEDRVEVFGLSRPYGYTF. CDR3 nucleotide sequence: TGCAGCGTTGAAGATCGGGTGGAGGTTTTTGGACTCTCCCGCCCCTATGGCTACACCTTC.

This chain joins TRBV20-1 and TRBJ2-3; 10 bases line up with TRBD2. The CDR3 contains 17 residues. Germline V gives CDR1 DFQATT, CDR2 SNEGSKA (reference sequence). Trimming cost V 7 bases and J 0 bases; bases outside gene matches: 13. This CDR3 reads CSVWSASGSTSTDTQYF. The CDR3 bases are TGCAGTGTCTGGTCCGCTAGCGGGAGTACTAGCACAGATACGCAGTATTTT.

The chain joins TRBV5-4 to TRBJ1-6; D call uncertain. The CDR3 is made up of 15 amino acids. Trimming cost V 0 bases and J 10 bases, with 14 bases left between them. CDR1 and CDR2 from the germline V gene are SGHNT and YYREEE (reference sequence). CDR3 sequence reads: CASSLDTLGSSPLHF. The CDR3, as DNA: TGTGCCAGCAGCTTGGATACTCTGGGGTCGTCACCCCTCCACTTT.

This clonotype was recorded a few times. The gene calls are TRBV12-3 or TRBV12-4 and TRBJ2-1; the match to TRBD1 covers 10 bases. The trim removed 8 bases at V and 0 bases at J, leaving 7 bases unmatched. This CDR3 has 16 amino acids. CDR3 region: CASAARQGASYNEQFF. For the CDR3, the DNA is TGTGCCAGCGCCGCAAGACAGGGGGCCTCCTACAATGAGCAGTTCTTC.

This clonotype was seen only a few times. The genes are TRBV7-2 and TRBJ2-7; no reliable D call. The CDR3 has 14 amino acids. Germline values: CDR1 SGHTA, CDR2 FQGNSA. With 1 base removed from V and 2 bases from J, the gap between germline ends came to 9 bases. CDR3 amino acids: CASSLETGPYEQYF. For the CDR3, the DNA is TGTGCCAGCAGCTTAGAAACCGGTCCCTACGAGCAGTACTTC.

This clonotype was observed a handful of times. This chain joins TRBV20-1 and TRBJ2-1; D could derive from TRBD1 or TRBD2 (6 bases each). This CDR3 has 16 residues. Per the germline V gene, CDR1 is DFQATT and CDR2 is SNEGSKA (reference sequence). V lost 0 bases and J 4 bases, leaving 16 bases between the germline ends. The CDR3 loop reads CSARDLRDTFYNEQFF. DNA of the CDR3: TGCAGTGCTAGAGATTTGCGGGACACATTTTACAATGAGCAGTTCTTC.

The chain links TRBV6-2 or TRBV6-3 to TRBJ2-7; D is ambiguous. V lost 8 bases, J lost 1 base, and 12 bases lay in between. The CDR3 extends over 13 amino acids. From germline, CDR1 is MNHEY and CDR2 SVGEGT. The DNA for the CDR3 is TGTGCCAGCGCCCAGGATTGGTCCTACGAGCAGTACTTC. It translates to CASAQDWSYEQYF.